Reported below is one TCR beta chain. Its antigen is not known. This specimen belongs to a study of cytomegalovirus exposure and HLA in healthy donors. Looking at the study overall: Ancestry clustering placed roughly 86% of several hundred genotyped donors in the Caucasian-associated cluster.

Use of 60 Vbeta and 13 Jbeta primers characterized the PCR. Some clones are missing from TCRdb's copy, which holds only in-frame ones; the method was immunoSEQ multiplex PCR. The table lists around 190,000 clones, roughly 87% of them singletons. Trimming took 5 bases from V and 1 from J; bases not matched to a gene: 6. Germline-derived CDR1 and CDR2 are SGHRS and YFSETQ. The length of the CDR3 is 15 residues. Study results and caveats: Prior analysis indicated that the majority of TCR beta V segments exhibited productivity approximately 90% or approximately 30% of the time. In vitro checks showed that a few CMV-associated chains really do target CMV antigens.

The source of this sequence is a woman aged 50 to 60 in good health and CMV-seronegative. Sequencing input: PBMCs. This rearrangement joins TRBV5-1 to TRBJ2-5, with 9 positions matching TRBD2. CDR3 residues: CASSEPAGGQETQYF. The CDR3 nucleotides read TGCGCCAGCAGTGAACCAGCGGGGGGCCAAGAGACCCAGTACTTC.